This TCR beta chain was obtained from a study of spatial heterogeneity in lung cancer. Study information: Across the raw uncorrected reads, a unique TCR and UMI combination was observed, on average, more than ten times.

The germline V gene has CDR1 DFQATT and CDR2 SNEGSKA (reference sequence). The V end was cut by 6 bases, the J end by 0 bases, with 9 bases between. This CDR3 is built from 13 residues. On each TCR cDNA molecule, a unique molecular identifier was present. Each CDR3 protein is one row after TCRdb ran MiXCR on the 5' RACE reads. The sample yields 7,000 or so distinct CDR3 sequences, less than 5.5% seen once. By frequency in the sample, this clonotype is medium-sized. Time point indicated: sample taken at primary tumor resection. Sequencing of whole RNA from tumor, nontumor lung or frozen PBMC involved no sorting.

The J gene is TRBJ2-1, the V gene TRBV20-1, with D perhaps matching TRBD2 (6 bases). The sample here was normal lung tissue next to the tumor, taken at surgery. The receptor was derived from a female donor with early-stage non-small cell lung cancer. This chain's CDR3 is CSAVGGSYNEQFF. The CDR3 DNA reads TGCAGTGCAGTGGGAGGCTCCTACAATGAGCAGTTCTTC.